One and the same sample provided the 16 T cell receptor beta chains below, sequenced in a study of shared clonotypes between healthy human individuals. Assay: immunoSEQ multiplex PCR; the TCRdb copy retains only in-frame clones and omits some. The data contain about 2 million clones, roughly 94% of them singletons. Sequences were obtained from naive CD4+ T cells sorted from blood. As for subset: CD45RA+ positively selected. The receptors were sampled from a man younger than 35 in good health.

This clone was observed a single time. The chain links TRBV27 to TRBJ2-7; perhaps TRBD1 as D (6 bases). V was clipped by 5 bases and J by 2 bases, with 13 bases between them. This CDR3 is built from 14 residues. The germline V gene has CDR1 MNHEY and CDR2 SMNVEV (reference sequence). The CDR3, as DNA: TGTGCCAGCAGTGATGGGGACAAAGCCTACGAGCAGTACTTC. Amino acid sequence: CASSDGDKAYEQYF.

This chain uses TRBV5-4 with TRBJ2-1, with 11 bases fitting TRBD1. Per the germline V gene, CDR1 is SGHNT and CDR2 is YYREEE (reference sequence). Germline trimming cut 3 bases from V and 2 bases from J; bases unmatched to any gene: 4. CDR3 size: 16 residues. The CDR3 sequence is CASSSPGQGAYNEQFF. CDR3 nucleotide sequence: TGTGCCAGCAGCTCACCGGGACAGGGGGCCTACAATGAGCAGTTCTTC.

This chain joins TRBV5-1 and TRBJ2-5; 12 nucleotides match TRBD1. V gave up 4 bases and J gave up 5 bases; unmatched junction bases: 3. The CDR3 consists of 14 residues. CDR1 and CDR2 from the germline V gene are SGHRS and YFSETQ. CDR3 sequence (DNA): TGCGCCAGCAGCGGGACAGGGGGCGCGGAGACCCAGTACTTC. It is translated as CASSGTGGAETQYF.

The chain has TRBV14 and TRBJ2-5, with D perhaps assigned TRBD1 or TRBD2 (5 bases each). V shed 0 bases and J shed 1 base, with 15 bases lying between them. Germline lookup yields CDR1 SGHDN and CDR2 FVKESK. The CDR3 is 17 residues long. CDR3 sequence (DNA): TGTGCCAGCAGCCAAGATCAGGGTCCTGGGGGCCAAGAGACCCAGTACTTC. Translated: CASSQDQGPGGQETQYF. The full variable domain, in which reference TRBV14 and TRBJ2-5 provide the parts outside the CDR3, is EAGVTQFPSHSVIEKGQTVTLRCDPISGHDNLYWYRRVMGKEIKFLLHFVKESKQDESGMPNNRFLAERTGGTYSTLKVQPAELEDSGVYFCASSQDQGPGGQETQYFGPGTRLLVL.

The rearrangement joins TRBV18 to TRBJ2-2; 8 bases line up with TRBD2. Germline-derived CDR1 and CDR2 are KGHSH and LQKENI. This CDR3 region has 16 residues. Germline trimming cut 0 bases from V and 0 bases from J; bases unmatched to any gene: 0. This CDR3 reads CASSPPLAANTGELFF. CDR3 DNA: TGTGCCAGCTCACCACCACTAGCGGCGAACACCGGGGAGCTGTTTTTT.

The rearrangement links TRBV27 to TRBJ1-4; TRBD1 is a possible D gene (6 bases). The CDR3 spans 14 residues. The germline gives CDR1 MNHEY, CDR2 SMNVEV (reference sequence). V was pared by 3 bases and J by 7 bases, with 12 bases between. The CDR3 sequence: CASSLGGRVEKLFF. CDR3 bases: TGTGCCAGCAGTTTGGGGGGCCGGGTTGAAAAACTGTTTTTT. Supplemented by reference TRBV27 and TRBJ1-4, the full variable domain reads EAQVTQNPRYLITVTGKKLTVTCSQNMNHEYMSWYRQDPGLGLRQIYYSMNVEVTDKGDVPEGYKVSRKEKRNFPLILESPSPNQTSLYFCASSLGGRVEKLFFGSGTQLSVL.

The chain recombines TRBV28 with TRBJ1-5; D remains unclear. Trimming removed 5 bases from V and 2 bases from J, with 13 bases in between. Germline V gives CDR1 MDHEN, CDR2 SYDVKM. This CDR3 has 15 residues. In DNA, the CDR3 is TGTGCCAGCAGTCCCTCAGCCGCCGGCAATCAGCCCCAGCATTTT. It codes for CASSPSAAGNQPQHF.

This clone was seen only once. This same CDR3 is encoded by further DNA sequences in the sample. The chain employs TRBV7-2 and TRBJ2-3; the D is unclear. This CDR3 has 12 residues. Trimming stripped 5 bases from V and 5 bases from J, with 8 bases between. The germline gives CDR1 SGHTA, CDR2 FQGNSA. The CDR3 sequence is CASSPSGDTQYF. CDR3 nucleotide sequence: TGTGCCAGCAGCCCGTCCGGAGATACGCAGTATTTT.

This sequence joins TRBV5-5 and TRBJ1-6; TRBD1 agrees at 8 bases. Unmatched junction bases numbered 6, after V lost 4 bases and J lost 6 bases. The CDR3 spans 15 residues. Germline CDR1 SGHKS, CDR2 YYEKEE (reference sequence). Written as DNA, the CDR3 is TGTGCCAGCAGCGGTGGGACAGGTCGTAATTCACCCCTCCACTTT. Its translation: CASSGGTGRNSPLHF.

This rearrangement joins TRBV29-1 to TRBJ2-7; no definite D call. Germline V gives CDR1 SQVTM, CDR2 ANQGSEA. V was pared by 6 bases and J by 3 bases, with 9 bases between. This CDR3 has 11 amino acids. The CDR3 DNA reads TGCAGCGTCGGGCGGCACTACGAGCAGTACTTC. Translating gives CSVGRHYEQYF.

The V and J genes are TRBV4-1 and TRBJ2-7, with 13 bases lining up with TRBD2. The CDR3 covers 15 residues. The V gene end was trimmed by 5 bases and the J gene end by 4 bases; junction bases not matched to a gene: 5. The germline V gene has CDR1 MGHRA and CDR2 YSYEKL. The DNA of the CDR3 is TGCGCCAGCAGCACCGGACTAGCGGGGGTTTACGAGCAGTACTTC. This gives the protein CASSTGLAGVYEQYF.

The chain combines TRBV2 with TRBJ1-4; TRBD1 is a possible D gene (5 bases). With 4 bases removed from V and 0 bases from J, the gap between germline ends came to 15 bases. Germline V gives CDR1 SNHLY, CDR2 FYNNEI. The CDR3 covers 17 residues. CDR3 in amino acids: CASSGMGTSATNEKLFF. The CDR3, as DNA: TGTGCCAGCAGTGGAATGGGGACCTCCGCAACTAATGAAAAACTGTTTTTT.

This chain connects TRBV18 to TRBJ2-5; 8 positions agree with TRBD2. Trimming at V came to 6 bases and at J to 3 bases, leaving 6 bases not matched to a gene. Germline V gene data show CDR1 as KGHSH and CDR2 as LQKENI. CDR3 length: 14 residues. The CDR3 DNA reads as TGTGCCAGCTCGCTTATTAGCGGGAAAGAGACCCAGTACTTC. Its translation is CASSLISGKETQYF.

V usage is TRBV12-2 and J usage is TRBJ2-1; TRBD1 is the table's D call, not checked against the DNA. TRBV12-2 counts as a pseudogene. There are 13 residues in the CDR3. The CDR3, as DNA: TGTGCAAGGAGCGGGGACAGGGGGTATGAGCAGTTCTTC. Protein: CARSGDRGYEQFF.

The V call is TRBV4-1, the J call TRBJ2-3; possible D gene TRBD2, 5 bases. Trimming took 2 bases from V and 0 from J, leaving 15 bases between them. CDR3 length: 17 amino acids. The germline gives CDR1 MGHRA, CDR2 YSYEKL. Here the CDR3 reads CASSQNPRGGSTDTQYF. CDR3 sequence (DNA): TGCGCCAGCAGCCAAAACCCCCGTGGAGGCAGCACAGATACGCAGTATTTT.

This clone came up once. The V call is TRBV7-2, the J call TRBJ2-3, with D possibly being TRBD1 (5 bases). This CDR3 contains 17 residues. Trimming took off 5 bases at V and 2 bases at J, with 20 bases between the two ends. The V gene's germline CDR1 is SGHTA and CDR2 FQGNSA. The CDR3 reads CASSLRRTRDATDTQYF. CDR3 bases: TGTGCCAGCAGCCTGCGCCGGACACGAGATGCCACAGATACGCAGTATTTT.